This T cell receptor (beta chain) was identified during a study of vaccination and CD4 T cells after COVID-19. Scientists ran DNA taken from cultured CD4+ T cells through the Oncomine TCR Beta short-read assay for sequencing. TCRdb analysed the PCR reads with MiXCR anew, one entry per CDR3 protein. In the table there are about 5,400 distinct CDR3 sequences, about 34% of which are singletons. As to this clonotype: Its target is not known.

The CDR3 has 15 amino acids. Trimming cost V 5 bases and J 0 bases, with 11 bases left between them. The germline V gene has CDR1 LNHDA and CDR2 SQIVND (reference sequence). Sample treatment: roughly ten-day PBMC culture with coronavirus spike peptide pools or control peptides (ViraFEST assay). Sample: CD4+ T cells from blood, cultured in vitro, taken after SARS-CoV-2 vaccination. The genes are TRBV19 and TRBJ2-1, with D perhaps matching TRBD2 (5 bases). The sequence was collected from a human donor who had recovered from COVID-19. The CDR3 region has the DNA TGTGCCAGTAGTTTCAGCCGGGACTCCTACAATGAGCAGTTCTTC. This encodes CASSFSRDSYNEQFF. Together with reference TRBV19 and TRBJ2-1, the CDR3 gives the full variable domain: DGGITQSPKYLFRKEGQNVTLSCEQNLNHDAMYWYRQDPGQGLRLIYYSQIVNDFQKGDIAEGYSVSREKKESFPLTVTSAQKNPTAFYLCASSFSRDSYNEQFFGPGTRLTVL.